The following is a T cell receptor (beta chain) sequence with its context. No antigen is known for it. Only in-frame clones appear in the TCRdb table, and some are missing; sequencing was by immunoSEQ multiplex PCR. This sample's table has around 140,000 clones. This sample was included in a study of T cell responses to AZD1222 COVID-19 vaccine. Study-wide results and limits: Two AZD1222 administrations were followed by greater Spike-specific TCR breadth and depth.

The germline V gene encodes CDR1 GTSNPN and CDR2 SVGIG (reference sequence). V shed 3 bases and J shed 11 bases, with 22 bases lying between them. The CDR3 covers 15 residues. This chain links TRBV30 with TRBJ1-4, with D possibly matching TRBD1 (6 bases). The receptor's source is an adult in good health. The sequenced sample consisted of peripheral blood. The CDR3 nucleotides read TGTGCCTGGAGCGGCCTGGGGGCCCTGGGTGGCAAACTGTTTTTT. This gives the protein CAWSGLGALGGKLFF.